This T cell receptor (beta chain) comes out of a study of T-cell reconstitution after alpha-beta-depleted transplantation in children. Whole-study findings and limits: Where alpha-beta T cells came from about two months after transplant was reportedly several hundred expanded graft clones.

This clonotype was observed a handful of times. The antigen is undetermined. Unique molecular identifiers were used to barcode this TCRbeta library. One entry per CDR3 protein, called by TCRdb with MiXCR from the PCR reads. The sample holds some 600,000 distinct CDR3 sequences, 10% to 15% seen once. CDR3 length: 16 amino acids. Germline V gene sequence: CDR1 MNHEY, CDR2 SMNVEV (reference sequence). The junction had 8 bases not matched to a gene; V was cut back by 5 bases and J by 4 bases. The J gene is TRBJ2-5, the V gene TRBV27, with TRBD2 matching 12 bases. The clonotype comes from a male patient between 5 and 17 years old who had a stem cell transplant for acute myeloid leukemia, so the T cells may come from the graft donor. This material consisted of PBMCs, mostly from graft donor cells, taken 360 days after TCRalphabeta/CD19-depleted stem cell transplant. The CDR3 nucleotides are TGTGCCAGCAGTACCCGACTAGCGGGAGTTAGAGAGACCCAGTACTTC. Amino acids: CASSTRLAGVRETQYF.